This T cell receptor (beta chain) appears in the sequencing data of a study of cytomegalovirus exposure and HLA in healthy donors. Regarding the study as a whole: Presence/absence analyses assumed roughly uniform sequencing depth across donors, which may not hold. A likely sequencing artifact accounted for one observed cluster of highly shared sequence variants. CMV serostatus alone was available as immune exposure information. The number of N-insertions in an Asian-associated ancestry cluster was reportedly below the 666-donor mean in a later analysis.

The primer mix had 60 Vbeta and 13 Jbeta primers. Clones were sequenced by immunoSEQ multiplex PCR, and TCRdb holds only the in-frame ones, with some missing. The ten most abundant clones cover around 1.1% of a sample with 80,000 or so clones. The CDR3 loop spans 15 amino acids. Germline V gene data show CDR1 as GTSNPN and CDR2 as SVGIG (reference sequence). With regard to this clone: Its antigen is not identified. At one end the junction does not follow the germline gene, possibly because of a read error.

Sequencing was performed on PBMCs. The receptor comes from a woman in her thirties in good health and CMV-seronegative. The gene calls are TRBV30 and TRBJ2-1, with a weak D call TRBD1 (6 bases). CDR3 sequence (DNA): TGTGCCTGGAGTGGAAGGGGGAGCTCCGACAATGAGCAGTTCTTC. Its protein product is CAWSGRGSSDNEQFF.